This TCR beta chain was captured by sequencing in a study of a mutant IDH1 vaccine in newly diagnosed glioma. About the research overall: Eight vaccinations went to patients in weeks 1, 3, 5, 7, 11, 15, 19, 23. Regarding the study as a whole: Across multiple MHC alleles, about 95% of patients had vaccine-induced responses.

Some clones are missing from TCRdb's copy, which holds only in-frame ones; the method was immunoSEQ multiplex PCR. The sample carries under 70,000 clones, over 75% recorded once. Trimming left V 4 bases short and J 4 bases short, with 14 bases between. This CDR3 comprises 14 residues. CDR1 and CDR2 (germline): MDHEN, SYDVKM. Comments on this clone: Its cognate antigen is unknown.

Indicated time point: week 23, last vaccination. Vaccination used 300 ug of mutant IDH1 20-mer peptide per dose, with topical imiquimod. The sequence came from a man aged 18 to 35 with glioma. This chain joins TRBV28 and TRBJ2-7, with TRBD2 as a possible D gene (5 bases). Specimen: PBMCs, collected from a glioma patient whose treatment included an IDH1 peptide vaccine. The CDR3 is CASSSSSPGYEQYF. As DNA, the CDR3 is TGTGCCAGCAGTTCCAGCTCCCCGGGGTACGAGCAGTACTTC.